The 19 T cell receptor beta chains below all came from one sample that was sequenced in a study of beta chain features in type 1 diabetes. The entirety of the isolated RNA underwent reverse transcription, so expressed TCRB transcripts were sequenced. The method was immunoSEQ multiplex PCR; TCRdb's version includes in-frame clones alone and lacks a portion of them. The table includes roughly 310,000 clones, approximately 10% detected once. Specimen: naive CD4+ T cells from blood. These receptors were taken from a woman aged 30 to 39 in good health.

CDR3 bases: TGTGCCAGCAGCTTAGCTATAGCCCTGCCCCAAGAGACCCAGTACTTC. It encodes CASSLAIALPQETQYF. This rearrangement joins TRBV11-2 to TRBJ2-5, with D hard to call. The germline CDR1 and CDR2 sequences are SGHAT and FQNNGV. V lost 1 base and J lost 1, with 13 bases in between. CDR3 length: 16 residues.

This clone was detected a few times. The V call is TRBV10-3, the J call TRBJ2-1; the match to TRBD2 covers 7 bases. This CDR3 has 14 amino acids. From germline, CDR1 is ENHRY and CDR2 SYGVKD. The V gene end was trimmed by 2 bases and the J gene end by 5 bases; junction bases not matched to a gene: 3. The CDR3 DNA sequence: TGTGCCATCAGTGAGCAAGCGGGAAACAATGAGCAGTTCTTC. Amino acid sequence: CAISEQAGNNEQFF.

V and J are TRBV28 and TRBJ2-2; D uncertain. Trimming stripped 6 bases from V and 6 bases from J, with 11 bases between. CDR1 is MDHEN, CDR2 SYDVKM, per germline. The CDR3 sequence is 13 residues long. The CDR3 sequence is CASRLLPAGELFF. CDR3 nucleotides: TGTGCCAGCAGACTTCTGCCCGCCGGGGAGCTGTTTTTT. The complete variable domain, with remaining parts taken from reference TRBV28 and TRBJ2-2, reads DVKVTQSSRYLVKRTGEKVFLECVQDMDHENMFWYRQDPGLGLRLIYFSYDVKMKEKGDIPEGYSVSREKKERFSLILESASTNQTSMYLCASRLLPAGELFFGEGSRLTVL.

This clone was seen a handful of times. The chain is built from TRBV5-1 and TRBJ1-2; TRBD1 agrees at 8 bases. The CDR3 sequence is 13 residues long. In germline, CDR1 is SGHRS, CDR2 YFSETQ. The V segment lost 2 bases and the J segment 6 bases; nucleotides outside the gene matches: 3. The CDR3 is CASSLQGVDGYTF. The CDR3 bases are TGCGCCAGCAGCTTACAGGGGGTGGATGGCTACACCTTC.

This clone showed up just a few times. The chain is built from TRBV30 and TRBJ1-5, with D hard to call. Germline V CDR1 and CDR2: GTSNPN, SVGIG (reference sequence). Trimming removed 3 bases from V and 7 bases from J, with 13 bases in between. This CDR3 contains 13 residues. The CDR3 DNA is TGTGCCTGGAGGGAGGGCTTCGGGCAGCCCCAGCATTTT. Protein sequence: CAWREGFGQPQHF.

The chain combines TRBV6-6 with TRBJ1-1; 7 positions agree with TRBD1. From germline, CDR1 is MNHNY and CDR2 SVGAGI (reference sequence). The CDR3 has 15 amino acids. Losses at the gene ends were 4 bases for V and 2 bases for J; bases not matched to a gene: 7. The CDR3 nucleotides are TGTGCCAGCAGTTTCCCGGACAGGATAAACACTGAAGCTTTCTTT. Translating it yields CASSFPDRINTEAFF.

V gene TRBV9 combines with J gene TRBJ2-3, with a weak D call TRBD2 (5 bases). CDR3 size: 13 residues. Germline-derived CDR1 and CDR2 are SGDLS and YYNGEE. Trimming cost V 4 bases and J 3 bases, with 9 bases left between them. The CDR3 DNA is TGTGCCAGCAGCCCTGGGAGAACAGATACGCAGTATTTT. This translates into CASSPGRTDTQYF.

The V gene is TRBV6-5, the J gene TRBJ2-1; D is possibly TRBD2 (6 bases). This CDR3 comprises 13 residues. Germline V gives CDR1 MNHEY, CDR2 SVGAGI. Trimming took 7 bases from V and 4 from J, leaving 11 bases between them. CDR3 bases: TGTGCCAGCACCCCGGGACTGTACAATGAGCAGTTCTTC. It specifies CASTPGLYNEQFF.

This clone turned up a few times. This chain links TRBV2 with TRBJ2-3; a possible D gene is TRBD1 (6 bases). The length of the CDR3 is 14 residues. The germline V gene encodes CDR1 SNHLY and CDR2 FYNNEI. V lost 4 bases and J lost 3, with 11 bases in between. The CDR3, as DNA: TGTGCCAGCAGTGTCAGCAGGGGAACAGATACGCAGTATTTT. It is translated as CASSVSRGTDTQYF.

This chain joins TRBV5-4 and TRBJ2-2; 7 bases match TRBD2. J was trimmed by 1 base and V by 0 bases; bases with no gene match: 3. The CDR3 has 16 amino acids. The germline gives CDR1 SGHNT, CDR2 YYREEE (reference sequence). CDR3 nucleotide sequence: TGTGCCAGCAGCTTGGTGGCGGGAGTGAACACCGGGGAGCTGTTTTTT. Its translation is CASSLVAGVNTGELFF.

This CDR3 reads CASRATGGDSGELFF. CDR3 coding DNA: TGTGCCAGCAGGGCTACAGGGGGCGATTCCGGGGAGCTGTTTTTT. The V gene is TRBV6-6, the J gene TRBJ2-2; 9 nucleotides line up with TRBD1. Germline-derived CDR1 and CDR2 are MNHNY and SVGAGI (reference sequence). The CDR3 sequence is 15 residues long. V lost 6 bases and J lost 6; bases outside the gene matches: 8.

The chain recombines TRBV18 with TRBJ2-1; 12 positions match TRBD2. CDR3 length: 18 residues. The germline CDR1 and CDR2 sequences are KGHSH and LQKENI. V shed 3 bases, J shed 8 bases, and the junction held 14 bases outside the gene matches. The CDR3 loop is CASSPLPPTSGRIHEQFF. The CDR3 bases are TGTGCCAGCTCACCGCTTCCCCCTACTAGCGGGAGGATCCATGAGCAGTTCTTC.

This clone occurred a few times. This chain joins TRBV28 and TRBJ1-1; D remains unclear. The CDR3 extends over 13 amino acids. The V and J ends lost 8 bases and 0 bases respectively, with 10 bases between them. The germline CDR1 and CDR2 sequences are MDHEN and SYDVKM. The CDR3 bases are TGTGCCAGCGGTCCGGTGCTGAACACTGAAGCTTTCTTT. Protein: CASGPVLNTEAFF.

The chain uses TRBV4-3 and TRBJ2-1; 9 bases are shared with TRBD2. Trimming cost V 1 base and J 5 bases; bases outside gene matches: 3. The CDR3 runs 15 residues. Germline CDR1 is LGHNA and CDR2 is YSLEER. This chain's CDR3 is CASSQGLAADNEQFF. The CDR3 nucleotides read TGCGCCAGCAGCCAAGGACTAGCGGCAGACAATGAGCAGTTCTTC.

The CDR3 region is CASSVGTDRRGYF. CDR3 bases: TGTGCCAGCAGCGTGGGAACAGACCGAAGGGGGTACTTC. V gene TRBV28 combines with J gene TRBJ2-5, with a possible D match to TRBD1 (5 bases). V lost 6 bases, J lost 13 bases, and 21 bases lay in between. The CDR3 totals 13 residues. CDR1 MDHEN and CDR2 SYDVKM come from the germline V gene.

The chain employs TRBV11-3 and TRBJ2-3, with no clear D. The CDR3 totals 15 residues. Per germline, CDR1 SGHNT and CDR2 YENEEA. V was pared by 5 bases and J by 1 base, with 13 bases between. This CDR3 is CASSLGLSRTDTQYF. The CDR3 coding sequence is TGTGCCAGCAGCCTTGGCCTCTCCCGCACAGATACGCAGTATTTT.

This sequence joins TRBV5-4 and TRBJ2-1; TRBD2 agrees at 10 bases. The CDR3 length is 14 residues. Per germline, CDR1 SGHNT and CDR2 YYREEE (reference sequence). The J segment lost 3 bases and the V segment lost 6 bases, leaving 3 bases of the junction unmatched. The DNA for the CDR3 is TGTGCCAGCATAGCGGGAGGAAACTACAATGAGCAGTTCTTC. Translating it yields CASIAGGNYNEQFF.

This clone turned up a few times. J is TRBJ2-1 and V is TRBV29-1; D may be TRBD2 (6 bases). The V end was cut by 6 bases, the J end by 3 bases, with 9 bases between. Germline CDR1 and CDR2: SQVTM and ANQGSEA. The CDR3 contains 12 residues. The DNA of the CDR3 is TGCAGCGTCGGGGACTTCTACAATGAGCAGTTCTTC. It codes for CSVGDFYNEQFF.

V and J are TRBV7-6 and TRBJ2-2; 7 bases are shared with TRBD2. V lost 4 bases and J lost 0; bases outside the gene matches: 2. Germline loops: CDR1 SGHVS, CDR2 FNYEAQ. This CDR3 region has 15 residues. CDR3 in amino acids: CASSSSGANTGELFF. The CDR3 region has the DNA TGTGCCAGCAGCTCTAGCGGAGCGAACACCGGGGAGCTGTTTTTT.